The next 31 T cell receptor beta chains were all read from a single sample in a study of cytomegalovirus exposure and HLA in healthy donors. With 60 Vbeta and 13 Jbeta primers, the PCR was carried out. TCRdb's copy holds only in-frame clones and misses some; the assay was immunoSEQ multiplex PCR. The sample has about 100,000 clones, about 77% seen once. Sequenced input: PBMCs. The source of these receptors is a woman between 45 and 65 years old in good health and CMV-seropositive.

The chain combines TRBV29-1 with TRBJ1-1; maybe TRBD1 (6 bases). Germline CDR1 and CDR2: SQVTM and ANQGSEA. The V and J ends lost 5 bases and 0 bases respectively, with 10 bases between them. This CDR3 is built from 13 residues. CDR3 coding DNA: TGCAGCGTTACAGGGAACCTGAACACTGAAGCTTTCTTT. Translating it yields CSVTGNLNTEAFF. Supplemented by reference TRBV29-1 and TRBJ1-1, the full variable domain reads SAVISQKPSRDICQRGTSLTIQCQVDSQVTMMFWYRQQPGQSLTLIATANQGSEATYESGFVIDKFPISRPNLTFSTLTVSNMSPEDSSIYLCSVTGNLNTEAFFGQGTRLTVV.

The chain links TRBV15 to TRBJ1-1, with 9 nucleotides matching TRBD1. The V and J ends lost 2 bases and 1 base, in that order; junction bases with no gene match: 5. The length of the CDR3 is 16 residues. CDR1 and CDR2 (germline): LNHNV, YYDKDF (reference sequence). The DNA for the CDR3 is TGTGCCACCAGCAGACTGTTGGGACAGGGGAACACTGAAGCTTTCTTT. As protein: CATSRLLGQGNTEAFF.

As DNA, the CDR3 is TGTGCCAGCAGCTTAGCCGAACCGGGACAGGGGGCCTACGAGCAGTACTTC. Its protein is CASSLAEPGQGAYEQYF. The chain recombines TRBV7-9 with TRBJ2-7; TRBD1 matches at 11 bases. The CDR3 has 17 amino acids. The germline gives CDR1 SEHNR, CDR2 FQNEAQ (reference sequence). The trim removed 0 bases at V and 2 bases at J, leaving 6 bases unmatched.

J is TRBJ1-1 and V is TRBV14, with a tentative D call TRBD1 (5 bases). Trimming pared 4 bases from V and 10 bases from J, leaving 16 bases between. The CDR3 loop spans 13 amino acids. Germline V gene data show CDR1 as SGHDN and CDR2 as FVKESK. The CDR3 region has the DNA TGTGCCAGCAGCCGGGAGGAAGGGGTTGTAGCTTTCTTT. It translates to CASSREEGVVAFF.

Concerning this clone: Other DNA sequences in the sample encode the same CDR3. This rearrangement joins TRBV5-6 to TRBJ1-1; D is possibly TRBD1 (5 bases). CDR3 size: 11 residues. Germline CDR1 SGHDT, CDR2 YYEEEE. Trimming cost V 5 bases and J 8 bases, with 10 bases left between them. CDR3 protein: CASSRTREAFF. CDR3 coding DNA: TGTGCCAGCAGTCGGACACGCGAAGCTTTCTTT.

This clone was seen a handful of times. The chain links TRBV27 to TRBJ2-1; a possible D gene is TRBD1 (8 bases). This CDR3 is 15 amino acids long. Germline CDR1 reads MNHEY; CDR2 reads SMNVEV (reference sequence). Trimming removed 6 bases from V and 4 bases from J, with 16 bases in between. The CDR3 DNA is TGTGCCAGCAGATCAGGGGGCGGGGGATACAATGAGCAGTTCTTC. It codes for CASRSGGGGYNEQFF.

This rearrangement joins TRBV18 to TRBJ1-3, with 10 bases that match TRBD1. V shed 1 base, J shed 8 bases, and the junction held 8 bases outside the gene matches. Germline V gene lookup returns CDR1 KGHSH and CDR2 LQKENI. This CDR3 is 16 amino acids long. The DNA of the CDR3 is TGTGCCAGCTCACCACTGCCGGGACAGGGGAGCTACACCATATATTTT. It codes for CASSPLPGQGSYTIYF.

The chain is built from TRBV9 and TRBJ1-1, with a possible D match to TRBD1 (6 bases). V lost 3 bases and J 2 bases, leaving 8 bases between the germline ends. This CDR3 contains 13 residues. The germline gives CDR1 SGDLS, CDR2 YYNGEE. This CDR3 reads CASSAQGNTEAFF. The CDR3, as DNA: TGTGCCAGCAGCGCACAGGGAAACACTGAAGCTTTCTTT.

The gene calls are TRBV6-6 and TRBJ2-1, with TRBD2 matching over 10 bases. The CDR3 runs 15 residues. The V segment lost 7 bases and the J segment 8 bases; nucleotides outside the gene matches: 11. CDR1 and CDR2 from the germline V gene are MNHNY and SVGAGI (reference sequence). CDR3 in DNA: TGTGCCAGCACTAACGGGGGTAGCGGGAGGTATGAGCAGTTCTTC. Translating gives CASTNGGSGRYEQFF.

The sample holds a few counts of this clone. V is TRBV6-5 and J is TRBJ2-7, with D hard to call. From germline, CDR1 is MNHEY and CDR2 SVGAGI. The CDR3 totals 14 residues. V was pared by 5 bases and J by 1 base, with 12 bases between. CDR3 region: CASSEEPRSYEQYF. CDR3 in DNA: TGTGCCAGCAGTGAAGAACCGAGGTCCTACGAGCAGTACTTC.

V and J are TRBV7-8 and TRBJ1-2; TRBD1 matches at 9 bases. Trimming removed 8 bases from V and 7 bases from J; junction bases left unmatched: 8. The CDR3 consists of 13 residues. Germline-derived CDR1 and CDR2 are SGHVS and FQNEAQ. CDR3 protein: CASGGQGASGYTF. The CDR3 DNA reads TGTGCCAGCGGGGGACAGGGAGCATCTGGCTACACCTTC.

This chain joins TRBV5-1 and TRBJ2-2, with TRBD1 matching 9 bases. Germline CDR1 is SGHRS and CDR2 is YFSETQ. Trimming removed 4 bases from V and 1 base from J; junction bases left unmatched: 2. The CDR3 is 15 amino acids. The CDR3 loop is CASSRDRVNTGELFF. CDR3 sequence (DNA): TGCGCCAGCAGCAGGGACAGGGTGAACACCGGGGAGCTGTTTTTT.

This clone was detected a few times. The chain joins TRBV7-6 to TRBJ1-1; D is uncertain. This CDR3 is 13 amino acids long. The germline CDR1 and CDR2 sequences are SGHVS and FNYEAQ. V was shortened by 5 bases and J by 1 base, with 8 bases between the two germline ends. The chain's CDR3 is CASSAPGNTEAFF. CDR3 nucleotides: TGTGCCAGCAGCGCGCCGGGGAACACTGAAGCTTTCTTT.

In this sample, this clone turned up once. The chain joins TRBV30 to TRBJ2-5; D is ambiguous. The V and J ends lost 1 base and 4 bases respectively, with 19 bases between them. The germline CDR1 and CDR2 sequences are GTSNPN and SVGIG (reference sequence). This CDR3 is 16 amino acids long. CDR3 bases: TGTGCCTGGAGTGGGAGCTTCAACCGACCCGTAGAGACCCAGTACTTC. Translating gives CAWSGSFNRPVETQYF.

The rearrangement links TRBV5-4 to TRBJ2-2, with 8 bases identical to TRBD2. The germline V gene has CDR1 SGHNT and CDR2 YYREEE (reference sequence). CDR3 size: 16 residues. Losses at the gene ends were 3 bases for V and 6 bases for J; bases not matched to a gene: 10. CDR3 coding DNA: TGTGCCAGCAGCTCTTTAACTAGCGGATACCCCGGGGAGCTGTTTTTT. It codes for CASSSLTSGYPGELFF.

The rearrangement links TRBV6-5 to TRBJ1-1, with unresolved D. V was clipped by 9 bases and J by 4 bases, with 15 bases between them. From germline, CDR1 is MNHEY and CDR2 SVGAGI. CDR3 length: 13 amino acids. CDR3 bases: TGTGCCAGTCACAGAACGGGGTTCACTGAAGCTTTCTTT. Protein: CASHRTGFTEAFF.

V gene TRBV7-2 combines with J gene TRBJ1-4, with unresolved D. The CDR3 covers 13 residues. The germline gives CDR1 SGHTA, CDR2 FQGNSA. V was clipped by 8 bases and J by 0 bases, with 7 bases between them. CDR3 DNA sequence: TGTGCCAGCGCGCCTGCAACTAATGAAAAACTGTTTTTT. It specifies CASAPATNEKLFF.

V is TRBV6-5 and J is TRBJ2-7, with 9 bases identical to TRBD2. V gave up 2 bases and J gave up 2 bases; unmatched junction bases: 4. Germline V gives CDR1 MNHEY, CDR2 SVGAGI. CDR3 size: 15 residues. As DNA, the CDR3 is TGTGCCAGCAGTTACGGTTTAGCGGGAGCCTACGAGCAGTACTTC. This encodes CASSYGLAGAYEQYF.

V is TRBV15 and J is TRBJ1-1; 9 bases agree with TRBD1. Germline CDR1 reads LNHNV; CDR2 reads YYDKDF (reference sequence). The CDR3 loop spans 19 amino acids. The junction had 11 bases not matched to a gene; V was cut back by 0 bases and J by 0 bases. The chain's CDR3 is CATSRDRGWDRDMNTEAFF. CDR3 nucleotide sequence: TGTGCCACCAGCAGAGATCGGGGCTGGGACAGGGATATGAACACTGAAGCTTTCTTT.

This sequence joins TRBV4-1 and TRBJ1-1, with D tentatively TRBD1 (5 bases). The CDR3 consists of 10 residues. Germline values: CDR1 MGHRA, CDR2 YSYEKL. Trimming left V 11 bases short and J 6 bases short, with 10 bases between. The CDR3 loop reads CASGFPEAFF. The CDR3 DNA sequence: TGCGCCTCAGGGTTTCCTGAAGCTTTCTTT.

This rearrangement joins TRBV9 to TRBJ2-1; 10 bases are a match to TRBD2. The CDR3 is made up of 15 amino acids. Per germline, CDR1 SGDLS and CDR2 YYNGEE. V shed 3 bases, J shed 2 bases, and the junction held 2 bases outside the gene matches. The CDR3 loop is CASSASGGPYNEQFF. The CDR3 DNA reads as TGTGCCAGCAGCGCTAGCGGGGGCCCCTACAATGAGCAGTTCTTC.

The rearrangement joins TRBV6-6 to TRBJ2-1; 11 bases match TRBD2. The CDR3 sequence is 16 residues long. Germline V gives CDR1 MNHNY, CDR2 SVGAGI (reference sequence). Trimming cost V 5 bases and J 5 bases; bases outside gene matches: 8. The DNA for the CDR3 is TGTGCCAGCAGTCCCTTAGCGGGAGGGATCCACAATGAGCAGTTCTTC. Protein: CASSPLAGGIHNEQFF.

The chain carries TRBV2 and TRBJ1-4; D is unresolved. CDR3 length: 13 residues. Germline V gives CDR1 SNHLY, CDR2 FYNNEI. Deletions cut 6 bases from V and 8 bases from J, with 13 bases between. The CDR3 region has the DNA TGTGCCAGCAGGGACTCTCTAGGAGAAAAACTGTTTTTT. As protein: CASRDSLGEKLFF.

J is TRBJ2-1 and V is TRBV5-1, with 7 bases identical to TRBD1. Germline V CDR1 and CDR2: SGHRS, YFSETQ. CDR3 length equals 15 residues. The ends lost 2 bases at V and 3 bases at J; junction bases unmatched: 5. The CDR3 loop reads CASSLEQGLYNEQFF. The DNA for the CDR3 is TGCGCCAGCAGCTTAGAACAGGGGCTCTACAATGAGCAGTTCTTC.

V is TRBV9 and J is TRBJ2-2, with 7 nucleotides matching TRBD1. The CDR3 is made up of 15 amino acids. J was trimmed by 1 base and V by 4 bases; bases with no gene match: 4. Looked up from germline, CDR1 is SGDLS and CDR2 is YYNGEE. The CDR3 bases are TGTGCCAGCAGCTCCAGGACAGGGAACACCGGGGAGCTGTTTTTT. Protein product: CASSSRTGNTGELFF.

The rearrangement joins TRBV4-2 to TRBJ2-3, with a weak D call TRBD2 (5 bases). V lost 0 bases and J 2 bases, leaving 9 bases between the germline ends. The CDR3 contains 15 residues. Germline V gene data show CDR1 as LGHNA and CDR2 as YNFKEQ. The CDR3 sequence: CASSQDRGSTDTQYF. CDR3 in DNA: TGTGCCAGCAGCCAAGATCGGGGATCCACAGATACGCAGTATTTT.

The rearrangement joins TRBV10-3 to TRBJ1-1; 9 bases match TRBD1. The trim removed 9 bases at V and 6 bases at J, leaving 2 bases unmatched. The CDR3 consists of 11 residues. Germline assignment: CDR1 ENHRY and CDR2 SYGVKD. This CDR3 reads CAIGTGSEAFF. In nucleotides, the CDR3 is TGTGCCATAGGGACAGGGTCTGAAGCTTTCTTT.

The rearrangement uses TRBV19 and TRBJ1-1; D is unresolved. The CDR3 spans 15 residues. Germline V CDR1 and CDR2: LNHDA, SQIVND (reference sequence). The V and J ends lost 2 bases and 5 bases respectively, with 15 bases between them. This CDR3 reads CASSISGISWTEAFF. In nucleotides, the CDR3 is TGTGCCAGTAGTATATCGGGAATCTCGTGGACTGAAGCTTTCTTT.

This chain uses TRBV2 with TRBJ1-5; D unclear. The germline gives CDR1 SNHLY, CDR2 FYNNEI. The germline V and J ends were trimmed by 9 bases and 3 bases, with 15 bases remaining between them. The CDR3 consists of 14 residues. CDR3 in amino acids: CARGGGGHNQPQHF. CDR3 bases: TGTGCCAGAGGAGGAGGAGGCCACAATCAGCCCCAGCATTTT.

This clone was detected once. This rearrangement joins TRBV14 to TRBJ1-2; D is unclear. The CDR3 is made up of 13 amino acids. Trimming shortened V by 3 bases and J by 3 bases, and 8 bases separated the two germline ends. Germline V gene sequence: CDR1 SGHDN, CDR2 FVKESK. CDR3: CASSQALDYGYTF. CDR3 DNA: TGTGCCAGCAGCCAGGCCCTTGACTATGGCTACACCTTC. The complete variable domain, with remaining parts taken from reference TRBV14 and TRBJ1-2, reads EAGVTQFPSHSVIEKGQTVTLRCDPISGHDNLYWYRRVMGKEIKFLLHFVKESKQDESGMPNNRFLAERTGGTYSTLKVQPAELEDSGVYFCASSQALDYGYTFGSGTRLTVV.

This clone was found a few times. This sample also contains other DNA sequences that code for the same CDR3. This chain joins TRBV2 and TRBJ2-1, with D perhaps TRBD1 (6 bases). Germline CDR1 is SNHLY and CDR2 is FYNNEI. Trimming stripped 7 bases from V and 7 bases from J, with 17 bases between. The CDR3 has 14 amino acids. The CDR3 sequence: CASKYGRGANEQFF. Here the CDR3 DNA reads TGTGCCAGCAAATACGGCAGGGGCGCAAATGAGCAGTTCTTC.